The following is a T cell receptor beta chain sequence with its context. Its target is not known. The data derive from a study of cytomegalovirus exposure and HLA in healthy donors. Primers included in the PCR were 60 Vbeta and 13 Jbeta primers. The table came from immunoSEQ multiplex PCR; TCRdb's copy has only in-frame clones and leaves some out. This table has 150,000 to 200,000 clones, roughly 87% appearing once. Overall study results and limits: Some V segments, TRBV6-2 and TRBV6-3 among them, were indistinguishable and were therefore excluded.

Germline V lookup: CDR1 MNHEY, CDR2 SMNVEV (reference sequence). This CDR3 is built from 15 residues. Trimming removed 3 bases at V and 1 base at J, with 11 bases between. The material sequenced was PBMCs. The sequence derives from a girl in the first two years of life in good health and CMV-seronegative. This chain uses TRBV27 with TRBJ2-3; possible D gene TRBD1, 6 bases. In DNA, the CDR3 is TGTGCCAGCAGTTTCAGGGGTTCGGGCACAGATACGCAGTATTTT. Amino acid sequence: CASSFRGSGTDTQYF.